This T cell receptor beta chain emerged from a study of cytomegalovirus exposure and HLA in healthy donors. Vbeta (60) and Jbeta (13) primers were used in the PCR. Method: immunoSEQ multiplex PCR; TCRdb's copy keeps in-frame clones and lacks some. The profile shows 100,000 to 140,000 clones, around 69% of them singletons. CDR1 SGHTA and CDR2 FQGTGA come from the germline V gene. This CDR3 spans 16 amino acids. The V end lost 2 bases, the J end lost 5 bases, and 15 bases lay between the germline ends. Sequenced input: PBMCs. This receptor was taken from a man between 18 and 29 years old in good health and CMV-seronegative. This sequence joins TRBV7-3 and TRBJ2-2; maybe TRBD1 (5 bases). CDR3 coding DNA: TGTGCCAGCAGCTTACGGATAGGGGCGGCAACCGGGGAGCTGTTTTTT. It specifies CASSLRIGAATGELFF. The complete variable domain, with remaining parts taken from reference TRBV7-3 and TRBJ2-2, reads GAGVSQTPSNKVTEKGKYVELRCDPISGHTALYWYRQSLGQGPEFLIYFQGTGAADDSGLPNDRFFAVRPEGSVSTLKIQRTERGDSAVYLCASSLRIGAATGELFFGEGSRLTVL.